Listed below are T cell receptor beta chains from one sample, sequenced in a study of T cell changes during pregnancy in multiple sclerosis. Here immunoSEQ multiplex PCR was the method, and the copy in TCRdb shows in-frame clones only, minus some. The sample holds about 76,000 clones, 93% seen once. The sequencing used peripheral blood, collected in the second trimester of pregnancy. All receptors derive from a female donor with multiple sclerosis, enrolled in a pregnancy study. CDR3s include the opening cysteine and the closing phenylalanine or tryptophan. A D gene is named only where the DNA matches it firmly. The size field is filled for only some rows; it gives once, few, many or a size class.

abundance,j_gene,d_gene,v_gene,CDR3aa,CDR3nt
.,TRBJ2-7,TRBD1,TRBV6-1,CASNPGQGGSYEQYF,TGTGCCAGCAATCCGGGACAGGGAGGCTCCTACGAGCAGTACTTC
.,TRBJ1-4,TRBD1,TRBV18,CASSPGQGPEKLFF,TGTGCCAGCTCACCGGGACAGGGGCCTGAAAAACTGTTTTTT
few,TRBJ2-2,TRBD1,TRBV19,CASSPWDRGLFGELFF,TGTGCCAGTAGTCCCTGGGACAGGGGGTTGTTCGGGGAGCTGTTTTTT
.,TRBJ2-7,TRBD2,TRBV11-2,CASTTSGPYEQYF,TGTGCCAGCACGACTAGCGGGCCCTACGAGCAGTACTTC
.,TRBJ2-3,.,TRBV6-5,CASSSHSRGNTDTQYF,TGTGCCAGCAGTTCCCACTCCAGGGGAAACACAGATACGCAGTATTTT
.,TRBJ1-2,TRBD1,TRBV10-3,CAISATTGGDGYTF,TGTGCCATCAGTGCAACGACAGGGGGCGATGGCTACACCTTC
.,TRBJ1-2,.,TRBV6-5,CAAYSGYGYTF,TGTGCCGCCTATTCGGGGTATGGCTACACCTTC
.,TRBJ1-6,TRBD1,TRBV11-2,CASSLGTGYEEDSPLHF,TGTGCCAGCAGCTTAGGGACAGGTTACGAAGAGGATTCACCCCTCCACTTT
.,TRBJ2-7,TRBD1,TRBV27,CASSSGTAREQYF,TGTGCCAGCAGTTCCGGGACAGCGAGAGAGCAGTACTTC
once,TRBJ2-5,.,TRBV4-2,CASSQGEDQETQYF,TGTGCCAGCAGCCAAGGCGAAGACCAAGAGACCCAGTACTTC
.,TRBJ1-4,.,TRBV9,CASSPRDISEKLFF,TGTGCCAGCAGCCCCAGGGACATCTCCGAAAAACTGTTTTTT
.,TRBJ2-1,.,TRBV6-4,CASSDSFLAGLNEQFF,TGTGCCAGCAGTGACTCGTTTCTTGCGGGGCTCAATGAGCAGTTCTTC
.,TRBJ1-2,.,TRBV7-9,CASSSRSAAYGYTF,TGTGCCAGCAGCTCTCGGAGTGCAGCTTATGGCTACACCTTC
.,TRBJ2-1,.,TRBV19,CASSIGGGEQFF,TGTGCCAGTAGTATCGGAGGAGGTGAGCAGTTCTTC
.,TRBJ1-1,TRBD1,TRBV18,CASSPPLGTTGRDTEAFF,TGTGCCAGCTCACCACCGTTGGGAACGACAGGGCGAGACACTGAAGCTTTCTTT
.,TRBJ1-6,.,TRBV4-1,CASSQAPPNSPLHF,TGCGCCAGCAGCCAAGCTCCCCCTAATTCACCCCTCCACTTT
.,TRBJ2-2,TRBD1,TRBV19,CAIGQGVLTGELFF,TGTGCCATAGGACAGGGGGTCCTCACCGGGGAGCTGTTTTTT
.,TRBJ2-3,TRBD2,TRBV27,CASSLGTSGHTDTQYF,TGTGCCAGCAGTTTGGGGACTAGCGGTCACACAGATACGCAGTATTTT
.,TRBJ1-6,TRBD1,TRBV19,CASKGEGAAPSPLHF,TGTGCCAGTAAAGGTGAGGGGGCTGCACCCTCACCCCTCCACTTT
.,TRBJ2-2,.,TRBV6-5,CASSFYVQGTGELFF,TGTGCCAGCAGCTTTTACGTCCAGGGTACCGGGGAGCTGTTTTTT
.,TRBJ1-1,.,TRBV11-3,CASSLGRGTSSEAFF,TGTGCCAGCAGCTTAGGCCGTGGGACTTCCTCTGAAGCTTTCTTT
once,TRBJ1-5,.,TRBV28,CASSSLSGGEQPQHF,TGTGCCAGCAGCTCCCTCTCCGGGGGTGAACAGCCCCAGCATTTT
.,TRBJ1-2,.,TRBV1,CTSSQPPGTSGYTF,TGCACCAGCAGCCAACCTCCCGGGACATCGGGCTACACCTTC
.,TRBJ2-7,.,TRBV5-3,CARSVRGDTAYEQYF,TGTGCCAGAAGCGTTCGTGGGGACACCGCCTACGAGCAGTACTTC
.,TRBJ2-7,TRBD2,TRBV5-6,CASSFRLAFDEQYF,TGTGCCAGCAGCTTTCGACTAGCTTTTGACGAGCAGTACTTC
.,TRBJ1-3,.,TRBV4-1,CASSQDSGLAAGNTIYF,TGCGCCAGCAGCCAAGATTCGGGGTTGGCAGCTGGAAACACCATATATTTT
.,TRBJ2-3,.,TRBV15,CATTKTFTTDTQYF,TGTGCCACCACCAAGACTTTCACCACAGATACGCAGTATTTT
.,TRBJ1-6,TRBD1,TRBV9,CASSGGQGYSPLHF,TGTGCCAGCAGCGGGGGACAGGGATATTCACCCCTCCACTTT
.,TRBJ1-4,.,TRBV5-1,CASSADRINEKLFF,TGCGCCAGCAGCGCCGACAGGATTAATGAAAAACTGTTTTTT
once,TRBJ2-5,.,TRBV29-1,CSVLRVGALETQYF,TGCAGCGTGCTCCGGGTGGGGGCCCTAGAGACCCAGTACTTC
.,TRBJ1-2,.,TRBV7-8,CASSHPTGTTYGYTF,TGTGCCAGCAGCCACCCGACAGGAACTACCTATGGCTACACCTTC
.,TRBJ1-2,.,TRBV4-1,CASSQAHSSNYGYTF,TGCGCCAGCAGCCAGGCACACAGTTCTAACTATGGCTACACCTTC
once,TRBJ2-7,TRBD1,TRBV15,CATSGSRDRGPEQYF,TGTGCCACCAGCGGGAGCCGGGACAGGGGACCAGAGCAGTACTTC
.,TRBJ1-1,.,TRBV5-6,CASSFGTPNTEAFF,TGTGCCAGCAGCTTTGGGACACCGAACACTGAAGCTTTCTTT
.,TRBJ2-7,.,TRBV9,CASSVAGVTAEQYF,TGTGCCAGCAGCGTAGCGGGGGTGACGGCTGAGCAGTACTTC
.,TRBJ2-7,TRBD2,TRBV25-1,CASHEKAGGLF,TGTGCCAGCCATGAAAAAGCGGGGGGGCTTTTC
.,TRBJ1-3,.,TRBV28,CASKGTSGNTIYF,TGTGCCAGCAAGGGGACATCTGGAAACACCATATATTTT
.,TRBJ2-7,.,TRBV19,CASSRESRLSSYEQYF,TGTGCCAGTAGCCGTGAGAGCAGACTTAGCTCCTACGAGCAGTACTTC
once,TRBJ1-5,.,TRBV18,CASSWGGTHSNQPQHF,TGTGCCAGCTCCTGGGGGGGGACACATAGCAATCAGCCCCAGCATTTT
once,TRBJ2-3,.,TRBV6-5,CASLSGDTQYF,TGTGCCAGCTTGTCCGGGGATACGCAGTATTTT
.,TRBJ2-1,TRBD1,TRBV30,CAWSRGGRGRFGDEQFF,TGTGCCTGGAGCCGTGGGGGCAGGGGGCGGTTCGGCGATGAGCAGTTCTTC
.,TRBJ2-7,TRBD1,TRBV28,CASNVGQGFPYEQYF,TGTGCCAGCAATGTCGGACAGGGGTTTCCCTACGAGCAGTACTTC
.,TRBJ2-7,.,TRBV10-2,CASSGWGDEQYF,TGCGCCAGCAGTGGGTGGGGCGACGAGCAGTACTTC
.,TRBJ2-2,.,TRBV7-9,CASSFPIRQVAGELFF,TGTGCCAGCAGCTTCCCCATTCGGCAGGTTGCCGGGGAGCTGTTTTTT
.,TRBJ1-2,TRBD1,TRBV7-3,CASSSGTGDGYTF,TGTGCCAGCAGCTCCGGGACAGGGGATGGCTACACCTTC
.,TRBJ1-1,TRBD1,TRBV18,CASSPSGTGLAFF,TGTGCCAGCTCACCATCCGGGACAGGGTTGGCTTTCTTT
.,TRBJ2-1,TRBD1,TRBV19,CASRPPPGTGAYNEQFF,TGTGCCAGTAGACCCCCTCCCGGGACAGGGGCCTACAATGAGCAGTTCTTC
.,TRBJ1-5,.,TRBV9,CASSVGGGTNQPQHF,TGTGCCAGCAGCGTAGGGGGCGGAACAAATCAGCCCCAGCATTTT
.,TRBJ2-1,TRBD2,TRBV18,CASSPRSSGDYNEQFF,TGTGCCAGCTCACCACGGTCCAGCGGGGACTACAATGAGCAGTTCTTC
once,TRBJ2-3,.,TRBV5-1,CASSLVLGGGQDTQYF,TGCGCCAGCAGCTTGGTGTTAGGAGGGGGCCAAGATACGCAGTATTTT
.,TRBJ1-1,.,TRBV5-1,CASSLAPRGNTEAFF,TGCGCCAGCAGCTTGGCCCCCAGGGGGAACACTGAAGCTTTCTTT
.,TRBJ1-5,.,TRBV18,CASSPPSGGNQPQHF,TGTGCCAGCTCACCACCGTCAGGGGGCAATCAGCCCCAGCATTTT